The TCR beta chain described here comes from a study of cytotoxic CD8 clonotypes in ibrutinib-treated CLL. To note about this clone: Its antigen remains unidentified.

General study results and limits: Public clonotypes proved infrequent, and on treatment they shrank or remained steady. Clonality showed a rise at ibrutinib response that reversed toward baseline at progression. Baseline clonality exceeded age-matched healthy donors and tracked circulating CD8+ T-cell counts.

The assay was immunoSEQ multiplex PCR, and TCRdb's table has in-frame clones only and misses some. Of 100,000 to 150,000 clones in the sample, over 75% were seen once. CDR3 length: 15 amino acids. V lost 6 bases and J 8 bases, leaving 19 bases between the germline ends. Germline values: CDR1 MDHEN, CDR2 SYDVKM. Sample: PBMCs, taken after 24 months of ibrutinib treatment. V usage is TRBV28 and J usage is TRBJ1-4; D is undetermined. The receptor's source is a human donor with chronic lymphocytic leukemia. The CDR3 DNA sequence: TGTGCCAGCAGGCCTGGAGGGATCCTTCTCGAAAAACTGTTTTTT. Residues: CASRPGGILLEKLFF.